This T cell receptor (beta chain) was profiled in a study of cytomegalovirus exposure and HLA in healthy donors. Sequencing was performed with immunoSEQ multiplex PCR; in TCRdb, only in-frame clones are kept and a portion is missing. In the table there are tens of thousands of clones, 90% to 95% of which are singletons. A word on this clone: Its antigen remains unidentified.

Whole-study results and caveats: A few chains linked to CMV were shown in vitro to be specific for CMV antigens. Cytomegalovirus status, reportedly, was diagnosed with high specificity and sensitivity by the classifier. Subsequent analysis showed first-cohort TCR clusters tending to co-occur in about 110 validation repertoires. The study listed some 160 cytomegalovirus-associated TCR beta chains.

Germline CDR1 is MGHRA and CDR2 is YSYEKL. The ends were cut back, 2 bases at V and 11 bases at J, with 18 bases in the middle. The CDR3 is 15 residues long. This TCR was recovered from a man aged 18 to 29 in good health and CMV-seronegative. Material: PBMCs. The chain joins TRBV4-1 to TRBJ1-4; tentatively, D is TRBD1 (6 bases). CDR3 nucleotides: TGCGCCAGCAGCCAATTGGACAGCCCCGCTACTAAACTGTTTTTT. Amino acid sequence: CASSQLDSPATKLFF.